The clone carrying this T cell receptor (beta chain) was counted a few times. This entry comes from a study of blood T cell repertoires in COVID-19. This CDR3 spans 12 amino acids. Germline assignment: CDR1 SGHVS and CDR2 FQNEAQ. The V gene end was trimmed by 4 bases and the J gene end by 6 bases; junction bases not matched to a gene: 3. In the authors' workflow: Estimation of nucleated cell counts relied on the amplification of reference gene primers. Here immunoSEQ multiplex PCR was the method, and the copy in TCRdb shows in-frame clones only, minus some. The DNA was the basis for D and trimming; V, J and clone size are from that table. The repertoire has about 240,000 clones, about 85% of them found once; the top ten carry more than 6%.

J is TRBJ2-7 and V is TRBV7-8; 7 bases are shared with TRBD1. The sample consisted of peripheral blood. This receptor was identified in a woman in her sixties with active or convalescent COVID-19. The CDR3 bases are TGTGCCAGCAGCTCGTACAGGGGCGAGCAGTACTTC. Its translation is CASSSYRGEQYF.